Each of the 8 T cell receptor beta chains below was sequenced from the same sample in a study of read filtering for tumor transcriptome and immune sequencing. Molecular barcoded adaptors covering alpha/delta and beta/gamma chains were used on about 0.4 ug RNA. Each CDR3 protein is one row after TCRdb ran MiXCR on the reads. The table shows 40,000 or so distinct CDR3 sequences, with approximately 14% occurring only once. Material: a population of CD138-negative cells sorted from bone marrow. The receptors originated from a donor at least 40 years old with multiple myeloma.

Ten or more counts support this clonotype. This chain links TRBV20-1 with TRBJ1-1; weak D call: TRBD1 (5 bases). Germline V gene data show CDR1 as DFQATT and CDR2 as SNEGSKA (reference sequence). V dropped 6 bases and J dropped 5 bases, with 13 bases sitting between them. The CDR3 is 12 residues long. CDR3 in amino acids: CSASFGGTEAFF. In nucleotides, the CDR3 is TGCAGTGCCTCATTCGGGGGGACTGAAGCTTTCTTT.

As regards this clonotype: A far larger clone is just one base off, so this is likely a read error. DNA for the CDR3: TGTGCCAACAGTTTAAAGGCAGGGGGGAACACTGAAGCTTTCTTT. Translation gives CANSLKAGGNTEAFF. This chain joins TRBV12-3 or TRBV12-4 and TRBJ1-1, with TRBD1 identical over 7 bases. This CDR3 comprises 15 residues.

Details on this clonotype: Compared with germline, one end of the junction differs, possibly owing to a read error. V gene TRBV7-9 combines with J gene TRBJ1-1; no clear D. Per germline, CDR1 SEHNR and CDR2 FQNEAQ (reference sequence). This CDR3 is built from 13 residues. CDR3 coding DNA: TGCGCCAGCAGCTCCGCAGGTAACACTAAAGCTTTCTTT. Protein: CASSSAGNTKAFF.

This clonotype was recorded many times. This chain links TRBV5-1 with TRBJ2-5; 8 nucleotides line up with TRBD2. Trimming at V came to 1 base and at J to 1 base, leaving 0 bases not matched to a gene. The CDR3 is made up of 14 amino acids. Germline V CDR1 and CDR2: SGHRS, YFSETQ. CDR3 nucleotide sequence: TGCGCCAGCAGCTTGCGGGGGGGCCAAGAGACCCAGTACTTC. Amino acids: CASSLRGGQETQYF.

In its sample, this clonotype was seen many times. This chain links TRBV9 with TRBJ2-1; TRBD1 matches at 8 bases. Germline V lookup: CDR1 SGDLS, CDR2 YYNGEE. J lost 6 bases, V lost 0 bases, and 5 bases had no gene match. The CDR3 totals 15 residues. CDR3 bases: TGTGCCAGCAGCGTAGCCGGGACAGGCTTCAATGAGCAGTTCTTC. Protein: CASSVAGTGFNEQFF.

This clonotype was picked up a small number of times. Possible read error: a much larger clone is one base away. The chain is built from TRBV27 and TRBJ2-3; possible D gene TRBD1, 5 bases. Germline values: CDR1 MNHEY, CDR2 SMNVEV (reference sequence). The CDR3 loop spans 14 amino acids. The CDR3 sequence is CASGLRSETDTPYF. CDR3 coding DNA: TGTGCCAGCGGCCTTAGAAGTGAGACAGATACGCCGTATTTT.

The sample holds many counts of this clonotype. CDR3 bases: TGTGCCAGCAGTCCTTCTCGTACGGGACCGGGAGGACAGCCCCAGCATTTT. The encoded protein is CASSPSRTGPGGQPQHF. The chain is built from TRBV12-3 or TRBV12-4 and TRBJ1-5, with D possibly being TRBD1 (5 bases). V was cut by 5 bases and J by 7 bases, with 24 bases left in between. CDR3 length equals 17 residues.

This clonotype showed up many times. The chain links TRBV20-1 to TRBJ1-1; weak D call: TRBD1 (5 bases). CDR3 length: 14 amino acids. Trimming stripped 4 bases from V and 3 bases from J, with 15 bases between. Germline lookup yields CDR1 DFQATT and CDR2 SNEGSKA (reference sequence). CDR3 in DNA: TGCAGTGCTACCTCGGGGGGGAGATACACTGAAGCTTTCTTT. This codes for CSATSGGRYTEAFF.